The source of this T cell receptor (beta chain) is a study of PD-1 blockade in classical Hodgkin lymphoma. Comment on this clone: Antigen: not known.

V gave up 2 bases and J gave up 5 bases; unmatched junction bases: 8. The CDR3 has 15 amino acids. Germline loops: CDR1 SGHNT, CDR2 YYREEE (reference sequence). Time point defined: cycle 4 day 1 (C4D1), after 6 weeks of nivolumab. The patients all showed relapse after autologous stem cell transplantation, while their brentuximab vedotin exposure varied. Patients showed best responses of complete response, partial response or progressive disease. Study observations and caveats: The drivers behind the repertoire differences, possibly disease activity or prior therapy, remain undefined. Compared with baseline, CD4+ but not CD8+ TCR diversity had risen significantly by C4D1. Newly diagnosed patients were reported to exhibit reduced baseline TCR diversity relative to healthy donors.

Profiling relied on immunoSEQ multiplex PCR, and the TCRdb table lists in-frame clones only, not all of them. The sample records over 50,000 clones, around 90% being singletons. The TCR sequence derives from a human donor with classical Hodgkin lymphoma. Sequencing used peripheral blood mononuclear cells (PBMCs), obtained before the fourth cycle of nivolumab. This rearrangement joins TRBV5-4 to TRBJ2-5; 8 bases map to TRBD2. DNA for the CDR3: TGTGCCAGCAGCTTCCCGGGGGGGCCCCTGGAGACCCAGTACTTC. It codes for CASSFPGGPLETQYF.